Shown below are 30 T cell receptor beta chains from a single sample sequenced in a study of T cell responses to AZD1222 COVID-19 vaccine. Data came from immunoSEQ multiplex PCR; TCRdb stores just in-frame clones and leaves some out. This table has some 130,000 clones, around nine tenths appearing once. This specimen consisted of peripheral blood, obtained on day 0 of AZD1222 vaccination. The origin of the receptors is an adult in good health.

The chain uses TRBV12-3 or TRBV12-4 and TRBJ1-1, with 9 nucleotides matching TRBD1. V dropped 4 bases and J dropped 9; count of bases not matched to a gene: 6. This CDR3 has 13 residues. The CDR3 protein is CASSSGQGRKAFF. CDR3 coding DNA: TGTGCCAGCAGTTCGGGACAGGGAAGGAAAGCTTTCTTT.

The chain recombines TRBV7-2 with TRBJ1-5; 9 bases align to TRBD1. V lost 3 bases, J lost 7 bases, and 7 bases stayed unmatched. This CDR3 contains 15 residues. Germline V gene sequence: CDR1 SGHTA, CDR2 FQGNSA. The CDR3 nucleotides are TGTGCCAGCAGCTTTGGACAGGGGTATGGACAGCCCCAGCATTTT. This sequence encodes CASSFGQGYGQPQHF. The variable domain in full, with the rest retrieved from reference TRBV7-2 and TRBJ1-5, is GAGVSQSPSNKVTEKGKDVELRCDPISGHTALYWYRQSLGQGLEFLIYFQGNSAPDKSGLPSDRFSAERTGGSVSTLTIQRTQQEDSAVYLCASSFGQGYGQPQHFGDGTRLSIL.

This clone was observed a few times. V is TRBV3-1 (or the pseudogene TRBV3-2) and J is TRBJ2-3, with D perhaps assigned TRBD1 or TRBD2 (5 bases each). This CDR3 has 13 amino acids. With 3 bases removed from V and 4 bases from J, the gap between germline ends came to 8 bases. CDR1 is LGHDT and CDR2 is YNNKEL in the germline V gene (reference sequence). The chain's CDR3 is CASSQRGADTQYF. CDR3 in DNA: TGTGCCAGCAGCCAGAGGGGAGCAGATACGCAGTATTTT.

The V and J genes are TRBV7-2 and TRBJ2-1; D perhaps matches TRBD1 (5 bases). Trimming pared 2 bases from V and 9 bases from J, leaving 14 bases between. Germline CDR1 is SGHTA and CDR2 is FQGNSA. The CDR3 is 14 residues long. The DNA of the CDR3 is TGTGCCAGCAGCTTAATTCAGGGCTCTGCTGAGCAGTTCTTC. This translates into CASSLIQGSAEQFF.

This chain joins TRBV12-3 or TRBV12-4 and TRBJ2-1, with D perhaps TRBD1 or TRBD2 (6 bases each). This CDR3 is 13 amino acids long. V lost 4 bases to trimming and J lost 10 bases, with 14 bases between them. This CDR3 reads CASSSFGGREQFF. The CDR3 nucleotides read TGTGCCAGCAGTTCCTTTGGGGGGCGCGAGCAGTTCTTC.

The chain couples TRBV28 to TRBJ1-4; D ambiguous. Germline V lookup: CDR1 MDHEN, CDR2 SYDVKM. The CDR3 contains 15 residues. The V gene lost 3 bases and the J gene lost 3 bases, with 11 bases spanning the gap. CDR3: CASSLLWPSNEKLFF. CDR3 sequence (DNA): TGTGCCAGCAGTTTGCTATGGCCCTCTAATGAAAAACTGTTTTTT.

This chain joins TRBV7-8 and TRBJ2-7, with D perhaps matching TRBD2 (5 bases). Trimming removed 5 bases from V and 7 bases from J, with 21 bases in between. CDR3 size: 15 residues. The germline V gene has CDR1 SGHVS and CDR2 FQNEAQ. As DNA, the CDR3 is TGTGCCAGCAGCCAACCGAAAGTCCTCTCGGGGGAGCAGTACTTC. Translated, it gives CASSQPKVLSGEQYF.

The CDR3 DNA reads TGCGCCAGCAGCCCGGATAGACAGGGGTGGGGAGCTTTCTTT. This sequence encodes CASSPDRQGWGAFF. The chain carries TRBV5-1 and TRBJ1-1; 8 bases map to TRBD1. CDR1 SGHRS and CDR2 YFSETQ come from the germline V gene. This CDR3 contains 14 residues. Unmatched junction bases numbered 12, after V lost 4 bases and J lost 10 bases.

The rearrangement joins TRBV7-9 to TRBJ2-1; 11 bases fit TRBD1. CDR1 is SEHNR, CDR2 FQNEAQ, per germline (reference sequence). The CDR3 length is 16 residues. J gave up 9 bases and V 2 bases, and 9 bases lay outside the gene matches. The CDR3 is CASSLKGQGGVSEQFF. CDR3 nucleotides: TGTGCCAGCAGCTTAAAGGGACAGGGGGGAGTAAGTGAGCAGTTCTTC.

The chain couples TRBV5-1 to TRBJ2-3, with D possibly being TRBD2 (6 bases). V gave up 3 bases and J gave up 4 bases, with 24 bases separating them. The CDR3 length is 18 residues. Germline CDR1 is SGHRS and CDR2 is YFSETQ. The CDR3 DNA sequence: TGCGCCAGCAGCTCACCTCGGGAGCGGAGATTATCCCCAGATACGCAGTATTTT. Amino acids: CASSSPRERRLSPDTQYF.

CDR3 residues: CASSKGARERTQYF. CDR3 bases: TGTGCCAGCAGCAAAGGTGCCAGGGAACGCACGCAGTATTTT. The V call is TRBV21-1, the J call TRBJ2-3; the table calls TRBD1, which could not be checked here. TRBV21-1 is annotated as a pseudogene. This CDR3 comprises 14 residues.

This rearrangement joins TRBV5-1 to TRBJ1-4; no firm D call. Between the trimmed V and J ends, which lost 2 bases and 5 bases, there was a span of 16 bases. In germline, CDR1 is SGHRS, CDR2 YFSETQ. CDR3 size: 16 residues. The CDR3: CASSFYPLGPNEKLFF. CDR3 nucleotide sequence: TGCGCCAGCAGCTTTTACCCTTTAGGGCCAAATGAAAAACTGTTTTTT.

The rearrangement uses TRBV28 and TRBJ1-2; 12 nucleotides agree with TRBD1. J gave up 3 bases and V 6 bases, and 5 bases lay outside the gene matches. The CDR3 consists of 15 residues. Germline CDR1 reads MDHEN; CDR2 reads SYDVKM. CDR3 amino acids: CASSAGTGGHYGYTF. CDR3 in DNA: TGTGCCAGCAGCGCCGGGACAGGGGGCCACTATGGCTACACCTTC.

The chain combines TRBV29-1 with TRBJ1-4, with TRBD1 matching over 7 bases. Unmatched junction bases numbered 16, after V lost 7 bases and J lost 5 bases. Looked up from germline, CDR1 is SQVTM and CDR2 is ANQGSEA. The CDR3 extends over 16 amino acids. DNA of the CDR3: TGCAGCGCGACCTACCCAAGACAGGGCCTGAATGAAAAACTGTTTTTT. Amino acids: CSATYPRQGLNEKLFF.

This clone has just one count. This chain joins TRBV27 and TRBJ1-1; maybe TRBD1 (5 bases). Per the germline V gene, CDR1 is MNHEY and CDR2 is SMNVEV (reference sequence). V shed 3 bases and J shed 0 bases, with 20 bases lying between them. This CDR3 is built from 18 residues. The DNA for the CDR3 is TGTGCCAGCAGTTTGTTGGGCGTCTTGGGGACGGTGAACACTGAAGCTTTCTTT. Its translation is CASSLLGVLGTVNTEAFF.

The chain combines TRBV5-1 with TRBJ2-1; TRBD1 agrees at 9 bases. Germline loops: CDR1 SGHRS, CDR2 YFSETQ. The CDR3 is 15 amino acids. Germline trimming cut 0 bases from V and 3 bases from J; bases unmatched to any gene: 1. CDR3 loop: CASSLGDRDYNEQFF. In DNA form, the CDR3 reads TGCGCCAGCAGCTTGGGGGACAGGGACTACAATGAGCAGTTCTTC.

This sequence joins TRBV6-1 and TRBJ1-1; TRBD1 agrees at 9 bases. J lost 2 bases, V lost 4 bases, and 8 bases had no gene match. CDR1 is MNHNS and CDR2 is SASEGT in the germline V gene. The CDR3 has 16 residues. The DNA for the CDR3 is TGTGCCAGCAGTGGTGGGACAGGGCGGAGAAACACTGAAGCTTTCTTT. Amino acid sequence: CASSGGTGRRNTEAFF.

The V and J genes are TRBV27 and TRBJ1-1; D is uncertain. The germline V gene encodes CDR1 MNHEY and CDR2 SMNVEV (reference sequence). The CDR3 totals 14 residues. The V end lost 4 bases, the J end lost 0 bases, and 9 bases lay between the germline ends. The CDR3 protein is CASSWAGMNTEAFF. The CDR3, as DNA: TGTGCCAGCAGTTGGGCAGGTATGAACACTGAAGCTTTCTTT.

The V gene is TRBV15, the J gene TRBJ1-6; 8 nucleotides agree with TRBD1. V lost 2 bases, J lost 15 bases, and 12 bases stayed unmatched. The CDR3 has 15 residues. From germline, CDR1 is LNHNV and CDR2 YYDKDF (reference sequence). CDR3 protein: CATSRSGTGASGLHF. The CDR3 region has the DNA TGTGCCACCAGCAGATCCGGGACAGGAGCCTCCGGCCTCCACTTT.

CDR3 in DNA: TGTGCCAGCAGCTTGAGGGACAGAGGAATAGCTAACTATGGCTACACCTTC. The encoded protein is CASSLRDRGIANYGYTF. The V gene is TRBV5-4, the J gene TRBJ1-2; 7 bases line up with TRBD1. CDR1 SGHNT and CDR2 YYREEE come from the germline V gene (reference sequence). CDR3 size: 17 residues. Unmatched junction bases numbered 9, after V lost 1 base and J lost 0 bases. Supplemented by reference TRBV5-4 and TRBJ1-2, the full variable domain reads ETGVTQSPTHLIKTRGQQVTLRCSSQSGHNTVSWYQQALGQGPQFIFQYYREEENGRGNFPPRFSGLQFPNYSSELNVNALELDDSALYLCASSLRDRGIANYGYTFGSGTRLTVV.

The J gene is TRBJ2-5, the V gene TRBV29-1, with no clear D. The ends were cut back, 4 bases at V and 1 base at J, with 7 bases in the middle. Germline V gene lookup returns CDR1 SQVTM and CDR2 ANQGSEA. The CDR3 has 12 amino acids. Here the CDR3 DNA reads TGCAGCGTTGGCCGGGCCCAAGAGACCCAGTACTTC. It encodes CSVGRAQETQYF. Together with reference TRBV29-1 and TRBJ2-5, the CDR3 gives the full variable domain: SAVISQKPSRDICQRGTSLTIQCQVDSQVTMMFWYRQQPGQSLTLIATANQGSEATYESGFVIDKFPISRPNLTFSTLTVSNMSPEDSSIYLCSVGRAQETQYFGPGTRLLVL.

V is TRBV6-5 and J is TRBJ1-6; tentatively, D is TRBD1 (5 bases). With 6 bases removed from V and 9 bases from J, the gap between germline ends came to 12 bases. CDR3 length: 13 residues. The V gene's germline CDR1 is MNHEY and CDR2 SVGAGI. CDR3 bases: TGTGCCAGCAGACGGGATGGGGGTTCACCCCTCCACTTT. Protein: CASRRDGGSPLHF.

This chain connects TRBV9 to TRBJ1-2; 10 positions match TRBD1. Germline-derived CDR1 and CDR2 are SGDLS and YYNGEE. Trimming at V came to 0 bases and at J to 3 bases, leaving 11 bases not matched to a gene. The CDR3 has 18 residues. Here the CDR3 reads CASSVGGTGAHRDYGYTF. For the CDR3, the DNA is TGTGCCAGCAGCGTAGGAGGGACAGGGGCTCACCGGGACTATGGCTACACCTTC.

This rearrangement joins TRBV11-2 to TRBJ2-7, with D tentatively TRBD1 (5 bases). Germline-derived CDR1 and CDR2 are SGHAT and FQNNGV. CDR3 length: 18 amino acids. Trimming removed 5 bases from V and 2 bases from J, with 25 bases in between. As DNA, the CDR3 is TGTGCCAGCAGCGTTAGATCGCAGGGCCTGCGAGATACCTACGAGCAGTACTTC. Translating it yields CASSVRSQGLRDTYEQYF.

The chain links TRBV5-1 to TRBJ2-3, with TRBD2 matching over 7 bases. Germline CDR1 reads SGHRS; CDR2 reads YFSETQ. The CDR3 runs to 14 residues. With V trimmed by 6 bases and J by 0 bases, 4 bases remained unmatched. The CDR3, as DNA: TGCGCCAGCAATCCAGCGGGAAGCACAGATACGCAGTATTTT. Translating gives CASNPAGSTDTQYF.

The chain joins TRBV7-2 to TRBJ2-7, with TRBD2 identical over 10 bases. The J segment lost 3 bases and the V segment lost 4 bases, leaving 9 bases of the junction unmatched. The germline gives CDR1 SGHTA, CDR2 FQGNSA. The CDR3 extends over 16 amino acids. For the CDR3, the DNA is TGTGCCAGCAGCTCACAGGGGCTAGCGGGAGACTACGAGCAGTACTTC. It codes for CASSSQGLAGDYEQYF. Variable domain in full (rest from reference TRBV7-2 and TRBJ2-7): GAGVSQSPSNKVTEKGKDVELRCDPISGHTALYWYRQSLGQGLEFLIYFQGNSAPDKSGLPSDRFSAERTGGSVSTLTIQRTQQEDSAVYLCASSSQGLAGDYEQYFGPGTRLTVT.

The rearrangement links TRBV5-1 to TRBJ2-1; no firm D call. In germline, CDR1 is SGHRS, CDR2 YFSETQ. The ends were cut back, 4 bases at V and 0 bases at J, with 11 bases in the middle. The CDR3 covers 15 residues. CDR3 sequence reads: CASSPQHASYNEQFF. The CDR3 DNA reads as TGCGCCAGCAGCCCCCAGCATGCCTCCTACAATGAGCAGTTCTTC.

The chain links TRBV4-1 to TRBJ1-4; 10 bases match TRBD1. This CDR3 spans 17 amino acids. CDR1 is MGHRA, CDR2 YSYEKL, per germline. The trim removed 0 bases at V and 6 bases at J, leaving 7 bases unmatched. The CDR3 sequence: CASSQDYRTGGDEKLFF. As DNA, the CDR3 is TGCGCCAGCAGCCAAGATTATAGGACAGGGGGGGATGAAAAACTGTTTTTT.

The chain is built from TRBV19 and TRBJ1-1; D might be TRBD1 (5 bases). This CDR3 contains 15 residues. CDR1 and CDR2 from the germline V gene are LNHDA and SQIVND (reference sequence). The germline V and J ends were trimmed by 7 bases and 5 bases, with 20 bases remaining between them. CDR3 nucleotide sequence: TGTGCCAGTATCCAGACGGAGGGGTGGTTGACTGAAGCTTTCTTT. Translating gives CASIQTEGWLTEAFF. Full variable domain (rest looked up from reference TRBV19 and TRBJ1-1): DGGITQSPKYLFRKEGQNVTLSCEQNLNHDAMYWYRQDPGQGLRLIYYSQIVNDFQKGDIAEGYSVSREKKESFPLTVTSAQKNPTAFYLCASIQTEGWLTEAFFGQGTRLTVV.

The chain uses TRBV6-1 and TRBJ1-1; possible D gene TRBD1, 5 bases. V dropped 5 bases and J dropped 11 bases, with 18 bases sitting between them. Germline CDR1 is MNHNS and CDR2 is SASEGT. The CDR3 is 13 amino acids. Here the CDR3 DNA reads TGTGCCAGCAGTTCACTCACCCGGGGGAGCGCTTTCTTT. It yields the protein CASSSLTRGSAFF.